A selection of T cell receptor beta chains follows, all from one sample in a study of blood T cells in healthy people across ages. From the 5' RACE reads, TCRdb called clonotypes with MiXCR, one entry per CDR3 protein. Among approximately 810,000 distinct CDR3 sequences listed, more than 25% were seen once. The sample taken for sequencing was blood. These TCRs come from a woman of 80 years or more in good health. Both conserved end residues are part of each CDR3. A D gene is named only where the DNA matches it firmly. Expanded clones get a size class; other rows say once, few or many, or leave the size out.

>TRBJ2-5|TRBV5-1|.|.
TGCGCCAGCAGCGCGTCCCAGGGCAGGGGTACGGAGACCCAGTACTTC
CASSASQGRGTETQYF
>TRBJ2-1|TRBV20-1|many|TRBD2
TGCAGTGCCGTACGCGGGGGGGGCCAGTCCGAGCAGTTCTTC
CSAVRGGGQSEQFF
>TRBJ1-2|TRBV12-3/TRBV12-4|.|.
TGTGCCAGCAGTCAGTCAGGGTCCTTCACCTATGGCTACACCTTC
CASSQSGSFTYGYTF
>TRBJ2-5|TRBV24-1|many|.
TGTGCCACCAGTGATCCTGCTAGCCGCCAAGAGACCCAGTACTTC
CATSDPASRQETQYF
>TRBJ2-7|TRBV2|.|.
TGTGCCAGCAGGGACCTCAATACCTACGAGCAGTACTTC
CASRDLNTYEQYF
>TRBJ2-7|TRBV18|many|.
TGTGCCAGCTCTCGGGAAAGCTACTCCGAGCAGTACTTC
CASSRESYSEQYF
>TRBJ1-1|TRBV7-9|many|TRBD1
TGTGCCAGCAGCACGGGACAGGGGACTGAAGCTTTCTTT
CASSTGQGTEAFF
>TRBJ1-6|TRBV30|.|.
TGTGCCTGGAGTCCCCTGGCAGGAGGTAATTCACCCCTCCACTTT
CAWSPLAGGNSPLHF
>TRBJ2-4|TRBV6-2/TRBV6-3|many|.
TGTGCCAGCAGTTACTCGGGGCAGGGAAACATTCAGTACTTC
CASSYSGQGNIQYF
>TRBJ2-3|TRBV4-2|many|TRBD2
TGTGCCAGCAGCCAAGCTGTTAGCGGGGGGGCGGATACGCAGTATTTT
CASSQAVSGGADTQYF
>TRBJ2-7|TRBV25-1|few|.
TGTGCCAGCAGTCCCCCCGTGGGCGAGCAGTACTTC
CASSPPVGEQYF
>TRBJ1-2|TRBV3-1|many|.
TGTGCCAGCAGCCAAGCAGCCCTCCGTTATGGCTACACCTTC
CASSQAALRYGYTF
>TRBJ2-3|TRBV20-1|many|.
TGCAGTGCTAGAGATACAGGGTCTACAGATACGCAGTATTTT
CSARDTGSTDTQYF
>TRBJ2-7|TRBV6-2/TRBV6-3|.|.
TGTGCCACCAGAGGCAGAAACTCCTACAATGAGCAGTACTTC
CATRGRNSYNEQYF
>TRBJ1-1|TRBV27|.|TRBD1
TGTGCCAGCAGTTTATCTACAGGGGCCAACACTGAAGCTTTCTTT
CASSLSTGANTEAFF
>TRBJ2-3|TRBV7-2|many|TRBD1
TGTGCCAGCAGCCGGGACAGCTCTAGCACAGATACGCAGTATTTT
CASSRDSSSTDTQYF
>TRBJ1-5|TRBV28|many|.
TGTGCCAGCAGTTTTTCGGGTACCGGCAATCAGCCCCAGCATTTT
CASSFSGTGNQPQHF
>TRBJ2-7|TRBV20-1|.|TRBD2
TGCAGTGCTAGGGAGGGACTACCCTACAATGAGCAGTACTTC
CSAREGLPYNEQYF
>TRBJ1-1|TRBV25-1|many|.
TGTGCCAGCAGTGAATGGAGGGATAACACTGAAGCTTTCTTT
CASSEWRDNTEAFF
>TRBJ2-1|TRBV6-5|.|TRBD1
TGTGCCAGCAGTCACGGACAGGCGGAAACCCGGCAGTTCTTC
CASSHGQAETRQFF
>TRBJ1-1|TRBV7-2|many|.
TGTGCCAGCAGGTCCGACTGGAGGAATACTGAAGCTTTCTTT
CASRSDWRNTEAFF
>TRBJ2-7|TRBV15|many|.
TGTGCCACCAGGAAATCTGGGGGCTCCTACGAGCAGTACTTC
CATRKSGGSYEQYF
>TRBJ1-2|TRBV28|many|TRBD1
TGTGCCAGCACTCCGGACAGGGCCTATGGCTACACCTTC
CASTPDRAYGYTF
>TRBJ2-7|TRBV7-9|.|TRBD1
TGTGCCAGCAGCTTAGTGGGGGACAGTTTTAGCGAGCAGTACTTC
CASSLVGDSFSEQYF
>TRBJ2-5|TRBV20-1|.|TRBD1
TGCGGTGCTCCCCGGACAGGAAAACTGGAGACCCAGTACTTC
CGAPRTGKLETQYF
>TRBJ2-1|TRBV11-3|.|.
TGTGCCAGCAGCCCCGGCCTGGGACCGGTAAAGTTCTTC
CASSPGLGPVKFF
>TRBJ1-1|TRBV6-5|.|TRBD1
TGTGCCAGCAGTTACCTGAGCCCGGGACAGGGGAAGGGTGAAGCTTTCTTT
CASSYLSPGQGKGEAFF
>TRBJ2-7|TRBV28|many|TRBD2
TGTGCCAGCAGTGTCGGGGGGGACTACGAGCAGTACTTC
CASSVGGDYEQYF
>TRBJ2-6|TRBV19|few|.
TGTGCCAGTAGTATTAGGACAGCGCTTTCTGGGGCCAACGTCCTGACTTTC
CASSIRTALSGANVLTF
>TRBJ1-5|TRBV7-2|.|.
TGTGCCAGCAGCTTAGGGTCGATGCAGCCCCAGCATTTT
CASSLGSMQPQHF
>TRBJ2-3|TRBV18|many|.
TGTGCCAGCTCACCACTATCGGCGGATACGCAGTATTTT
CASSPLSADTQYF
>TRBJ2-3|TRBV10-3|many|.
TGTGCCATCAGTGAGTCAGGACAGTACACAGATACGCAGTATTTT
CAISESGQYTDTQYF
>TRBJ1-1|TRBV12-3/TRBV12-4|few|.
TGTGCCAGCAGTTTAGTTTTGGAGGATGAAGCTTTCTTT
CASSLVLEDEAFF
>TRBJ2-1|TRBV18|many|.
TGTGCCAGCTCACCTATCGGGGCCATAAGAAACAATGAGCAGTTCTTC
CASSPIGAIRNNEQFF
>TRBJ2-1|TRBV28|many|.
TGTGCCAGCAGTTTATTTCGCCTTTTAATTCCGTCCCTAAATGAGCAGTTCTTC
CASSLFRLLIPSLNEQFF
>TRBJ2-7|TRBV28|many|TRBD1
TGTGCCAGCAGCTTAGGGACAGTACTCTCCTACGAGCAGTACTTC
CASSLGTVLSYEQYF
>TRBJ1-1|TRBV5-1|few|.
TGCGCCAGCCGCTCACAGGTTAACACTGAAGCTTTCTTT
CASRSQVNTEAFF
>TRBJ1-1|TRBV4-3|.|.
TGCGCCAGCAGCCAAGATAGCAGGAACACTGAAGCTTTCTTT
CASSQDSRNTEAFF
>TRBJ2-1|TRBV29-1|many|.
TGCAGCGGCGGGACAGCTTACAATGAGCAGTTCTTC
CSGGTAYNEQFF
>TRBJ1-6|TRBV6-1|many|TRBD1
TGTGCCAGCAGGCGTACCGGGACAGGGTTTATGAGGCCGGATTCACCCCTCCACTTT
CASRRTGTGFMRPDSPLHF
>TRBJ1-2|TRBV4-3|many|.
TGCGCCAGCAGCCCTTCTACCCCGGACACGGGTGTCTATGGCTACACCTTC
CASSPSTPDTGVYGYTF
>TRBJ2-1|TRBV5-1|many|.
TGCGCCAGCAGCCTGAGGGGTGAGGCCCCAGACAATGAGCAGTTCTTC
CASSLRGEAPDNEQFF
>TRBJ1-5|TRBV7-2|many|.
TGTGCCAGCAGCTTAGCAGGTCGAGGGGTATCCCAGCCCCAGCATTTT
CASSLAGRGVSQPQHF
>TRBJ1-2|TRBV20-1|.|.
TGCAGTGCTAGTTTTGGGACACCCGACTATGGCTACACCTTC
CSASFGTPDYGYTF
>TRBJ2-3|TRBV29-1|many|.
TGCAGCGTTGAATCGAGTGGCGGCACAGATACGCAGTATTTT
CSVESSGGTDTQYF
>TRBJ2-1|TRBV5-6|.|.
TGTGCCAGCAGCCTCTGGGCGGGGAGCTCCTACAATGAGCAGGTCTTC
CASSLWAGSSYNEQVF
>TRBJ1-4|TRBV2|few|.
TGTGCCAGCAGTGCACAGAACGGGATCTTTGAAAAACTGTTTTTT
CASSAQNGIFEKLFF
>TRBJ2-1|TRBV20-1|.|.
TGCAGTGCTAGTGTCGGGAGCTCCTACAATGAGCAGTTCTTC
CSASVGSSYNEQFF
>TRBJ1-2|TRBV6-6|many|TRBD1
TGTGCCAGCAGTGGGGGGACAGAGGGGCATGGCTACACCTTC
CASSGGTEGHGYTF
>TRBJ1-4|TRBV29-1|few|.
TGCAGCCTCCGGCCCCGGGAAGCTAATGAAAAACGGTTTTTT
CSLRPREANEKRFF
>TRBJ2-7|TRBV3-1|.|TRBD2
TGTGCCAGCAGCCTAAGAGTGACTAGCGGGAGACGTTCCTACGAGCAGTACTTC
CASSLRVTSGRRSYEQYF
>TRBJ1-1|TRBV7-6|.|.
TGTGCCAGCAGCTTAGAAGCCAGGGGCAGTACTGAAGCTTTCTTT
CASSLEARGSTEAFF